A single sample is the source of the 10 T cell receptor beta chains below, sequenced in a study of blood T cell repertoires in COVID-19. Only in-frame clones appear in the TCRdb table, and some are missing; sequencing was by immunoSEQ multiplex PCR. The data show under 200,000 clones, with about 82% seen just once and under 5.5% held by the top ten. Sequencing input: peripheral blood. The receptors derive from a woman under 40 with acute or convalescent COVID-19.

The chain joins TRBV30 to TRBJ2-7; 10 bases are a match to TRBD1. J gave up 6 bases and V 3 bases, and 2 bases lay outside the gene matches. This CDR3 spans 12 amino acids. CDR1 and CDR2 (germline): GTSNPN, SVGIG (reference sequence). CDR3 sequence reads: CAWRGQGREQYF. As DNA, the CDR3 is TGTGCCTGGAGGGGACAGGGGCGCGAGCAGTACTTC.

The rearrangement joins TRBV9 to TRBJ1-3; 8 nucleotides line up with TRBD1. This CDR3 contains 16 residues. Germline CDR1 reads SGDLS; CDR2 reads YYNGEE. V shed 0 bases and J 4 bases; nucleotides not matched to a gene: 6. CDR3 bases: TGTGCCAGCAGCGTAGTCAGGGGGCTGGACGGAAACACCATATATTTT. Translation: CASSVVRGLDGNTIYF.

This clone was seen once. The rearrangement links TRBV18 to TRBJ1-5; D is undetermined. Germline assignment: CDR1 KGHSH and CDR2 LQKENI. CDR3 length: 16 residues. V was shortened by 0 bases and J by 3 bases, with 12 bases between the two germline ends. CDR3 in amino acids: CASSPPDSGVNQPQHF. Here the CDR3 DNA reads TGTGCCAGCTCACCACCGGATAGTGGAGTCAATCAGCCCCAGCATTTT.

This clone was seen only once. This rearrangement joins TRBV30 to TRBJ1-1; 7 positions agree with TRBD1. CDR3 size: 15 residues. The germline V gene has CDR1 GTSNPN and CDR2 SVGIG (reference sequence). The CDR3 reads CAGGLEDRLNTEAFF. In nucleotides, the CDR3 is TGTGCGGGGGGCCTGGAGGACAGGCTGAACACTGAAGCTTTCTTT.

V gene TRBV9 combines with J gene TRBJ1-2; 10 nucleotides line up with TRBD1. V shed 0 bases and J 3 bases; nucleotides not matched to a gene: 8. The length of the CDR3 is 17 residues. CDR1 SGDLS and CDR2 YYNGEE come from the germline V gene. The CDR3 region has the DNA TGTGCCAGCAGCGTAGGGGGACAGGGGTCTCTTTACTATGGCTACACCTTC. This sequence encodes CASSVGGQGSLYYGYTF.

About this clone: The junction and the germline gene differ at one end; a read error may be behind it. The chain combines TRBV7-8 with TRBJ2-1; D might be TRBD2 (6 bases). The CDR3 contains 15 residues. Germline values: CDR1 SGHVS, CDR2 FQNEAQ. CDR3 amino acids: CASSLAGDSDNEQFF. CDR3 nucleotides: TGTGCCAGCAGCTTAGCTGGGGACTCCGACAATGAGCAGTTCTTC. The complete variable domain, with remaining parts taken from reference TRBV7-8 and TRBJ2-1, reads GAGVSQSPRYKVAKRGQDVALRCDPISGHVSLFWYQQALGQGPEFLTYFQNEAQLDKSGLPSDRFFAERPEGSVSTLKIQRTQQEDSAVYLCASSLAGDSDNEQFFGPGTRLTVL.

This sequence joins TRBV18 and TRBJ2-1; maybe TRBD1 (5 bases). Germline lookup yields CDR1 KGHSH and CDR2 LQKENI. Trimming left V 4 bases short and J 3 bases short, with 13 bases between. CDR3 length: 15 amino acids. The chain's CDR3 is CASSRRAPDYNEQFF. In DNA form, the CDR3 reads TGTGCCAGCTCACGCAGGGCCCCGGACTACAATGAGCAGTTCTTC.

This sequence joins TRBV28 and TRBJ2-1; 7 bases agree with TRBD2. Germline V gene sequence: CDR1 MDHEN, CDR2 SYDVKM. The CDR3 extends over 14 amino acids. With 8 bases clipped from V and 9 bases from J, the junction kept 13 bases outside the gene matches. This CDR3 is CASDAGTTFLEQFF. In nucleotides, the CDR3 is TGTGCCAGCGATGCCGGGACTACCTTTCTTGAGCAGTTCTTC.

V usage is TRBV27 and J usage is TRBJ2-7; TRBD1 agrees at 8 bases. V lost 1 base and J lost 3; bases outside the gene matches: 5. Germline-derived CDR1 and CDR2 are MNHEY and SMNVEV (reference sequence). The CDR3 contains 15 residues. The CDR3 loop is CASSLFGTGVYEQYF. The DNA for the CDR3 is TGTGCCAGCAGTTTATTTGGGACAGGCGTCTACGAGCAGTACTTC.

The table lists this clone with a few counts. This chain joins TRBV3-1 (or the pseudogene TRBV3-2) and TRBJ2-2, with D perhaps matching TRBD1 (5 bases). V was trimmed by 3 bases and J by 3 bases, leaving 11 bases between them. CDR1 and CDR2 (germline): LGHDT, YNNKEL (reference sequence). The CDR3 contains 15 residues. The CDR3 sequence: CASSHGDRHTGELFF. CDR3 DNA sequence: TGTGCCAGCAGCCACGGAGACAGACACACCGGGGAGCTGTTTTTT.